These 29 T cell receptor beta chains came from one sample sequenced in a study of human T cells and chemical hapten exposure. TCRdb fed the RACE reads into MiXCR, producing one record per CDR3 protein. The sample shows more than 80,000 distinct CDR3 sequences, 10% to 11% of them seen only once. Documented time point: pre-sensitization, week 0. The treatment here: therapeutic diphenylcyclopropenone sensitization with weekly scalp DPC. Here the sequenced sample was whole blood, taken in connection with sensitization to the hapten diphenylcyclopropenone (DPC). All receptors come from a woman aged 55-70 years with alopecia areata. Some clones in this sample may be carry-over from other donors' samples.

The rearrangement joins TRBV18 to TRBJ2-5; D unclear. In germline, CDR1 is KGHSH, CDR2 LQKENI. This CDR3 is 13 amino acids long. V dropped 0 bases and J dropped 4 bases, with 6 bases sitting between them. As DNA, the CDR3 is TGTGCCAGCTCACCACCTAACGTAGAGACCCAGTACTTC. It specifies CASSPPNVETQYF.

This clonotype was found many times. The chain uses TRBV5-1 and TRBJ1-1; D gene unclear. Trimming removed 0 bases from V and 4 bases from J, with 13 bases in between. This CDR3 has 15 amino acids. The germline V gene encodes CDR1 SGHRS and CDR2 YFSETQ. The CDR3 DNA reads as TGCGCCAGCAGCTTGGCTCGAACAGCAACCACTGAAGCTTTCTTT. This sequence encodes CASSLARTATTEAFF.

This CDR3 reads CASSSLTGAYNEQFF. CDR3 bases: TGCGCCAGCAGCTCTTTGACAGGAGCCTACAATGAGCAGTTCTTC. This chain joins TRBV5-1 and TRBJ2-1, with D possibly matching TRBD1 (6 bases). The V end was cut by 3 bases, the J end by 2 bases, with 12 bases between. The CDR3 has 15 amino acids. CDR1 SGHRS and CDR2 YFSETQ come from the germline V gene. Full variable domain (rest looked up from reference TRBV5-1 and TRBJ2-1): KAGVTQTPRYLIKTRGQQVTLSCSPISGHRSVSWYQQTPGQGLQFLFEYFSETQRNKGNFPGRFSGRQFSNSRSEMNVSTLELGDSALYLCASSSLTGAYNEQFFGPGTRLTVL.

This clonotype was found many times. The chain carries TRBV18 and TRBJ2-1, with D unresolved. V was pared by 6 bases and J by 5 bases, with 14 bases between. The length of the CDR3 is 14 residues. Germline CDR1 reads KGHSH; CDR2 reads LQKENI. Written as DNA, the CDR3 is TGTGCCAGCTCCCAAATATTGGCCGACAATGAGCAGTTCTTC. Encoded protein: CASSQILADNEQFF. The variable domain in full, completed from reference TRBV18 and TRBJ2-1, reads NAGVMQNPRHLVRRRGQEARLRCSPMKGHSHVYWYRQLPEEGLKFMVYLQKENIIDESGMPKERFSAEFPKEGPSILRIQQVVRGDSAAYFCASSQILADNEQFFGPGTRLTVL.

This clonotype was recorded a few times. This rearrangement joins TRBV20-1 to TRBJ2-2; TRBD2 might be the D (6 bases). From germline, CDR1 is DFQATT and CDR2 SNEGSKA (reference sequence). This CDR3 has 13 residues. Trimming removed 6 bases at V and 0 bases at J, with 8 bases between. The CDR3 loop reads CSAAGPNTGELFF. In DNA, the CDR3 is TGCAGTGCGGCGGGGCCGAACACCGGGGAGCTGTTTTTT.

The V and J genes are TRBV6-5 and TRBJ2-1; TRBD2 matches 11 bases. The CDR3 has 16 amino acids. Germline values: CDR1 MNHEY, CDR2 SVGAGI. The J segment lost 6 bases and the V segment lost 6 bases, leaving 10 bases of the junction unmatched. The CDR3: CASRRPGTSGRNEQFF. DNA of the CDR3: TGTGCCAGCAGACGCCCCGGGACTAGCGGCCGCAATGAGCAGTTCTTC.

This clonotype was picked up a small number of times. The chain has TRBV20-1 and TRBJ2-7; TRBD2 matches at 9 bases. The V segment lost 3 bases and the J segment 2 bases; nucleotides outside the gene matches: 5. CDR3 size: 14 residues. Germline loops: CDR1 DFQATT, CDR2 SNEGSKA (reference sequence). CDR3 sequence (DNA): TGCAGTGCTAGTGATCTAGCGGGGACCTACGAGCAGTACTTC. It is translated as CSASDLAGTYEQYF.

DNA of the CDR3: TGCAGTGCTAGACCCCCGGGGGCCCACTCCTACAATGAGCAGTTCTTC. It translates to CSARPPGAHSYNEQFF. This chain connects TRBV20-1 to TRBJ2-1, with D perhaps being TRBD1 or TRBD2 (6 bases each). The CDR3 loop spans 16 amino acids. Between the trimmed V and J ends, which lost 2 bases and 0 bases, there was a span of 14 bases. Germline CDR1 reads DFQATT; CDR2 reads SNEGSKA (reference sequence).

This clonotype was seen only a few times. The gene calls are TRBV11-2 and TRBJ2-3; D is ambiguous. This CDR3 is 16 amino acids long. V lost 5 bases, J lost 2 bases, and 17 bases lay in between. The germline V gene encodes CDR1 SGHAT and CDR2 FQNNGV. This chain's CDR3 is CASSRLDASYTDTQYF. CDR3 DNA: TGTGCCAGCAGCAGGCTGGATGCCTCCTACACAGATACGCAGTATTTT.

This clonotype was seen ten or more times. The genes are TRBV20-1 and TRBJ1-3; D not resolved. Germline assignment: CDR1 DFQATT and CDR2 SNEGSKA (reference sequence). The V and J ends lost 2 bases and 0 bases respectively, with 8 bases between them. The CDR3 has 14 amino acids. CDR3 sequence reads: CSARMESSGNTIYF. The CDR3 region has the DNA TGCAGTGCTAGAATGGAGAGCTCTGGAAACACCATATATTTT.

This clonotype occurred many times. The chain has TRBV20-1 and TRBJ2-4; a possible D gene is TRBD2 (7 bases). The V end lost 6 bases, the J end lost 1 base, and 13 bases lay between the germline ends. The CDR3 is made up of 14 amino acids. CDR1 is DFQATT, CDR2 SNEGSKA, per germline (reference sequence). The CDR3 spells CSAPRGAAKNIQYF. DNA for the CDR3: TGCAGTGCCCCCCGGGGGGCCGCCAAAAACATTCAGTACTTC.

This clonotype was counted ten times or more. The chain couples TRBV12-3 or TRBV12-4 to TRBJ1-5; a weak D match, TRBD1 (5 bases). This CDR3 has 16 amino acids. V lost 6 bases and J 9 bases, leaving 24 bases between the germline ends. This CDR3 is CASRSERGWVEGPQHF. The CDR3 nucleotides are TGTGCCAGCAGGTCGGAAAGGGGATGGGTAGAAGGGCCCCAGCATTTT.

At least ten counts were recorded for this clonotype. V gene TRBV7-9 combines with J gene TRBJ2-2, with 7 nucleotides matching TRBD1. With V trimmed by 4 bases and J by 4 bases, 6 bases remained unmatched. CDR3 length equals 15 residues. Germline loops: CDR1 SEHNR, CDR2 FQNEAQ (reference sequence). The CDR3 DNA sequence: TGTGCCAGCAGCTCGACAGGGTGGCGCACCGGGGAGCTGTTTTTT. Amino acid sequence: CASSSTGWRTGELFF.

This clonotype was detected only a few times. V and J are TRBV5-1 and TRBJ2-2, with 9 bases aligning to TRBD1. CDR1 is SGHRS, CDR2 YFSETQ, per germline. The CDR3 extends over 17 amino acids. V shed 3 bases and J 4 bases; nucleotides not matched to a gene: 10. CDR3 bases: TGCGCCAGCAGCTCCTTAAACAGGGGGCTGGGCACCGGGGAGCTGTTTTTT. This sequence encodes CASSSLNRGLGTGELFF.

To note about this clonotype: A much more abundant neighbour one base away suggests this may be a read error. The chain combines TRBV7-3 with TRBJ2-3, with D tentatively TRBD1 or TRBD2 (5 bases each). This CDR3 region has 16 residues. Germline V lookup: CDR1 SGHTA, CDR2 FQGTGA. CDR3 protein: CANSLISGQSTDTQYF. The CDR3 nucleotides are TGTGCCAACAGCTTAATCTCGGGGCAGTCCACAGATACGCAGTATTTT.

V usage is TRBV6-5 and J usage is TRBJ2-7; TRBD2 matches 8 bases. CDR3 size: 17 residues. Germline-derived CDR1 and CDR2 are MNHEY and SVGAGI. J lost 0 bases, V lost 2 bases, and 9 bases had no gene match. CDR3 loop: CASSYAGGAGDSYEQYF. Here the CDR3 DNA reads TGTGCCAGCAGTTACGCCGGGGGGGCTGGTGACTCCTACGAGCAGTACTTC.

This clonotype was detected many times. The rearrangement uses TRBV6-2 or TRBV6-3 and TRBJ2-1, with 11 bases that match TRBD2. Germline lookup yields CDR1 MNHEY and CDR2 SVGEGT. The CDR3 totals 18 residues. V trimming: 6 bases; J trimming: 0 bases; junction bases outside the gene matches: 10. The CDR3 loop is CASRGLAGGVTSYNEQFF. The CDR3 region has the DNA TGTGCCAGCAGGGGGCTAGCGGGGGGCGTCACCTCCTACAATGAGCAGTTCTTC.

This clonotype was observed a few times. The rearrangement joins TRBV18 to TRBJ2-3; 11 bases map to TRBD2. The CDR3 contains 17 residues. Germline V gene sequence: CDR1 KGHSH, CDR2 LQKENI. The J segment lost 2 bases and the V segment lost 0 bases, leaving 4 bases of the junction unmatched. DNA for the CDR3: TGTGCCAGCTCACCACCGCTAGCGGGGGGACTCACAGATACGCAGTATTTT. Its translation is CASSPPLAGGLTDTQYF.

This clonotype was counted many times. The V and J genes are TRBV6-6 and TRBJ2-2; D possibly matches TRBD1 or TRBD2 (6 bases each). The CDR3 is 15 amino acids. The germline V and J ends were trimmed by 4 bases and 5 bases, with 14 bases remaining between them. Germline V lookup: CDR1 MNHNY, CDR2 SVGAGI (reference sequence). CDR3 DNA: TGTGCCAGCAGTTCCAGGGGCGGGGCTACCGGGGAGCTGTTTTTT. It yields the protein CASSSRGGATGELFF.

The chain joins TRBV3-1 to TRBJ1-2, with 7 bases aligning to TRBD1. Germline V gene data show CDR1 as LGHDT and CDR2 as YNNKEL (reference sequence). V shed 2 bases, J shed 0 bases, and the junction held 6 bases outside the gene matches. The CDR3 runs to 16 residues. The CDR3 nucleotides are TGTGCCAGCAGCCAACCCGGGACAGCTCCTAACTATGGCTACACCTTC. It codes for CASSQPGTAPNYGYTF.

The chain uses TRBV4-1 and TRBJ1-2; no clear D gene. The CDR3 is 16 residues long. CDR1 is MGHRA, CDR2 YSYEKL, per germline. V lost 0 bases and J lost 0, with 11 bases in between. CDR3 sequence: CASSQDLTRSNYGYTF. Written as DNA, the CDR3 is TGCGCCAGCAGCCAAGATTTGACAAGATCTAACTATGGCTACACCTTC.

This clonotype was seen repeatedly, ten times or more. V and J are TRBV5-1 and TRBJ2-1; 9 bases are a match to TRBD1. Germline CDR1 reads SGHRS; CDR2 reads YFSETQ. The V gene end was trimmed by 3 bases and the J gene end by 6 bases; junction bases not matched to a gene: 10. The CDR3 contains 16 residues. CDR3 coding DNA: TGCGCCAGCAGCTCCGGGACAGGGATCCTTGTCAATGAGCAGTTCTTC. It specifies CASSSGTGILVNEQFF.

V gene TRBV20-1 combines with J gene TRBJ2-7; 7 nucleotides agree with TRBD1. V lost 5 bases to trimming and J lost 3 bases; unmatched junction nucleotides: 4. The CDR3 spans 12 residues. Germline V gene lookup returns CDR1 DFQATT and CDR2 SNEGSKA (reference sequence). Here the CDR3 DNA reads TGCAGTGCTCCGGGACAGCACTACGAGCAGTACTTC. Protein: CSAPGQHYEQYF.

This clonotype has just a few counts. CDR3 sequence reads: CAISEDRTDTQYF. In DNA form, the CDR3 reads TGTGCCATCAGTGAGGACCGGACAGATACGCAGTATTTT. The chain links TRBV10-3 to TRBJ2-3; D remains unclear. The germline CDR1 and CDR2 sequences are ENHRY and SYGVKD. The CDR3 has 13 amino acids. The V end lost 2 bases, the J end lost 3 bases, and 6 bases lay between the germline ends.

This clonotype was seen a handful of times. This sequence joins TRBV18 and TRBJ2-5; D unresolved. Trimming took off 2 bases at V and 6 bases at J, with 13 bases between the two ends. This CDR3 contains 14 residues. Germline V CDR1 and CDR2: KGHSH, LQKENI. The CDR3 here is CASSPMFDGKTQYF. The CDR3 DNA reads TGTGCCAGCTCACCAATGTTTGATGGGAAGACCCAGTACTTC.

V gene TRBV7-8 combines with J gene TRBJ1-1, with a tentative D call TRBD1 (5 bases). The germline CDR1 and CDR2 sequences are SGHVS and FQNEAQ. This CDR3 comprises 16 residues. Deletions cut 4 bases from V and 1 base from J, with 16 bases between. The CDR3, as DNA: TGTGCCAGCAGCTACGCGGGGCGAGTCTCGAACACTGAAGCTTTCTTT. This gives the protein CASSYAGRVSNTEAFF.

As to this clonotype: Given a much more abundant clone one base away, this may be a read error. The J gene is TRBJ2-3, the V gene TRBV7-9, with D perhaps matching TRBD1 (5 bases). V lost 1 base and J lost 8, with 16 bases in between. CDR1 is SEHNR and CDR2 is FQNEAQ in the germline V gene (reference sequence). This CDR3 comprises 15 residues. CDR3 protein: CASSLGGPLRVTQYF. In DNA, the CDR3 is TGTGCCAGCAGCTTAGGGGGTCCTCTCAGGGTTACGCAGTATTTT.

This clonotype was detected many times. The chain joins TRBV20-1 to TRBJ2-7; D possibly corresponds to TRBD1 (5 bases). The CDR3 spans 13 residues. Germline CDR1 DFQATT, CDR2 SNEGSKA (reference sequence). The germline V and J ends were trimmed by 0 bases and 3 bases, with 9 bases remaining between them. CDR3 nucleotide sequence: TGCAGTGCTAGAGATACAGGAAGCTACGAGCAGTACTTC. It specifies CSARDTGSYEQYF.

This clonotype was detected many times. This chain connects TRBV20-1 to TRBJ2-5; 8 positions match TRBD1. Germline V lookup: CDR1 DFQATT, CDR2 SNEGSKA (reference sequence). This CDR3 has 14 residues. Trimming at V came to 6 bases and at J to 4 bases, leaving 10 bases not matched to a gene. CDR3 residues: CSAIDGQGGETQYF. Here the CDR3 DNA reads TGCAGTGCCATCGATGGACAGGGAGGAGAGACCCAGTACTTC.